The 8 T cell receptor beta chains below all came from one sample that was sequenced in a study of cytomegalovirus exposure and HLA in healthy donors. The PCR employed 60 Vbeta primers together with 13 Jbeta primers. Assay: immunoSEQ multiplex PCR; the TCRdb copy retains only in-frame clones and omits some. Of some 170,000 clones detected, 65% to 90% appear once; the ten largest clones hold roughly 10%. Sequencing was performed on PBMCs. These TCRs come from a man in his fifties or sixties in good health and CMV-seropositive.

The genes are TRBV9 and TRBJ1-4; TRBD1 matches 11 bases. The V gene end was trimmed by 0 bases and the J gene end by 7 bases; junction bases not matched to a gene: 2. Germline V gene sequence: CDR1 SGDLS, CDR2 YYNGEE. The CDR3 has 15 residues. As DNA, the CDR3 is TGTGCCAGCAGCGTAGGGGACAGGGGGGTTGAAAAACTGTTTTTT. It yields the protein CASSVGDRGVEKLFF.

This clone appeared a single time. This chain uses TRBV5-6 with TRBJ2-7, with 7 bases lining up with TRBD2. The CDR3 contains 14 residues. With V trimmed by 3 bases and J by 4 bases, 7 bases remained unmatched. The germline CDR1 and CDR2 sequences are SGHDT and YYEEEE. The CDR3 loop reads CASSSAGVLYEQYF. The CDR3 coding sequence is TGTGCCAGCAGCTCGGCGGGGGTCCTTTACGAGCAGTACTTC.

The gene calls are TRBV6-1 and TRBJ2-1; 8 bases line up with TRBD1. Germline CDR1 MNHNS, CDR2 SASEGT. The CDR3 spans 15 residues. V lost 6 bases and J lost 0; bases outside the gene matches: 4. CDR3 sequence reads: CASSTDRGSYNEQFF. The CDR3, as DNA: TGTGCCAGCAGCACCGACAGGGGCTCCTACAATGAGCAGTTCTTC.

V and J are TRBV5-1 and TRBJ2-3, with 13 bases fitting TRBD2. The CDR3 has 17 amino acids. Per the germline V gene, CDR1 is SGHRS and CDR2 is YFSETQ. Unmatched junction bases numbered 7, after V lost 4 bases and J lost 2 bases. As DNA, the CDR3 is TGCGCCAGCAGCATGGGACTAGCGGGATCGGTCACAGATACGCAGTATTTT. Protein: CASSMGLAGSVTDTQYF.

The V call is TRBV6-5, the J call TRBJ2-7, with 7 bases fitting TRBD1. Per germline, CDR1 MNHEY and CDR2 SVGAGI. After removal of 3 bases from V and 1 base from J, the junction contained 6 bases not matched to a gene. The CDR3 covers 15 residues. Written as DNA, the CDR3 is TGTGCCAGCAGTTATACAGGGGCTTCATCCTACGAGCAGTACTTC. Protein product: CASSYTGASSYEQYF.

This sequence joins TRBV5-4 and TRBJ2-7; TRBD2 matches at 12 bases. This CDR3 region has 15 residues. Trimming at V came to 4 bases and at J to 4 bases, leaving 6 bases not matched to a gene. Germline CDR1 is SGHNT and CDR2 is YYREEE (reference sequence). The CDR3 sequence is CASSAKTSGGYEQYF. The CDR3 DNA reads as TGTGCCAGCAGCGCCAAGACTAGCGGGGGATACGAGCAGTACTTC.

The genes are TRBV9 and TRBJ1-2; tentatively, D is TRBD1 (5 bases). The CDR3 has 13 residues. V shed 0 bases and J shed 11 bases, with 14 bases lying between them. Germline assignment: CDR1 SGDLS and CDR2 YYNGEE. CDR3 in amino acids: CASSVGGVGRYTF. CDR3 nucleotide sequence: TGTGCCAGCAGCGTAGGGGGGGTCGGGCGATACACCTTC.

CDR3 region: CASSPGQAPYEQYF. CDR3 in DNA: TGTGCCAGCAGCCCGGGACAGGCGCCTTACGAGCAGTACTTC. The rearrangement links TRBV11-3 to TRBJ2-7; 8 bases are shared with TRBD1. The CDR3 is made up of 14 amino acids. The V segment lost 5 bases and the J segment 4 bases; nucleotides outside the gene matches: 7. Germline CDR1 SGHNT, CDR2 YENEEA.